The next 32 T cell receptor beta chains were all read from a single sample in a study of cytomegalovirus exposure and HLA in healthy donors. Use of 60 Vbeta and 13 Jbeta primers characterized the PCR. TCRdb's table, derived via immunoSEQ multiplex PCR, lists solely in-frame clones and lacks some. The sample carries 180,000 or so clones, 76% recorded once. The sequenced material came from PBMCs. The receptors originated from a woman in her twenties or thirties in good health and CMV-seropositive.

The chain uses TRBV28 and TRBJ2-2, with D perhaps matching TRBD2 (6 bases). The CDR3 consists of 15 residues. Trimming stripped 3 bases from V and 5 bases from J, with 13 bases between. The germline gives CDR1 MDHEN, CDR2 SYDVKM. DNA of the CDR3: TGTGCCAGCAGTTTGAGAAGGCGGGGAACCGGGGAGCTGTTTTTT. The encoded protein is CASSLRRRGTGELFF.

V is TRBV19 and J is TRBJ2-7; 9 nucleotides line up with TRBD1. The trim removed 5 bases at V and 5 bases at J, leaving 16 bases unmatched. Germline V gene lookup returns CDR1 LNHDA and CDR2 SQIVND (reference sequence). The CDR3 sequence is 17 residues long. The CDR3 loop is CASSGRTGEYPSHEQYF. The CDR3 region has the DNA TGTGCCAGTAGTGGGCGGACAGGGGAGTATCCTTCCCACGAGCAGTACTTC.

This chain joins TRBV19 and TRBJ1-2; 8 bases agree with TRBD1. The CDR3 runs to 14 residues. J lost 5 bases, V lost 3 bases, and 5 bases had no gene match. Germline V gives CDR1 LNHDA, CDR2 SQIVND (reference sequence). The CDR3 spells CASSIARQGYGYTF. In nucleotides, the CDR3 is TGTGCCAGTAGTATCGCCAGACAGGGGTATGGCTACACCTTC.

The chain links TRBV7-9 to TRBJ2-3; no firm D call. V dropped 1 base and J dropped 1 base, with 6 bases sitting between them. The CDR3 has 14 amino acids. Germline assignment: CDR1 SEHNR and CDR2 FQNEAQ (reference sequence). The CDR3 sequence is CASSLGAGTDTQYF. Here the CDR3 DNA reads TGTGCCAGCAGCTTAGGGGCAGGCACAGATACGCAGTATTTT.

This clone has more than one count but fewer than ten. V and J are TRBV13 and TRBJ1-2, with 9 bases identical to TRBD1. The germline V gene has CDR1 PRHDT and CDR2 FYEKMQ (reference sequence). V lost 5 bases to trimming and J lost 5 bases; unmatched junction nucleotides: 6. The CDR3 spans 14 residues. The CDR3 sequence is CASSHRGQGYGYTF. The CDR3, as DNA: TGTGCCAGCAGCCACAGGGGGCAGGGATATGGCTACACCTTC. Full variable domain (missing parts from reference TRBV13 and TRBJ1-2): AAGVIQSPRHLIKEKRETATLKCYPIPRHDTVYWYQQGPGQDPQFLISFYEKMQSDKGSIPDRFSAQQFSDYHSELNMSSLELGDSALYFCASSHRGQGYGYTFGSGTRLTVV.

The chain recombines TRBV6-5 with TRBJ2-7, with 7 bases fitting TRBD1. Per the germline V gene, CDR1 is MNHEY and CDR2 is SVGAGI. This CDR3 has 14 amino acids. The trim removed 7 bases at V and 1 base at J, leaving 7 bases unmatched. CDR3 coding DNA: TGTGCCAGCACCCGGACAGGAGCATCCTACGAGCAGTACTTC. This codes for CASTRTGASYEQYF.

The chain carries TRBV11-3 and TRBJ2-3; no definite D call. This CDR3 region has 14 residues. From germline, CDR1 is SGHNT and CDR2 YENEEA. Trimming shortened V by 5 bases and J by 6 bases, and 15 bases separated the two germline ends. The CDR3 spells CASSPGGADDTQYF. DNA for the CDR3: TGTGCCAGCAGCCCCGGCGGTGCGGATGATACGCAGTATTTT.

This clone was counted between two and nine times. The V and J genes are TRBV7-2 and TRBJ2-5; D unclear. CDR3 size: 15 residues. Trimming left V 0 bases short and J 1 base short, with 9 bases between. From germline, CDR1 is SGHTA and CDR2 FQGNSA. CDR3 bases: TGTGCCAGCAGCTTAGCGGGTAGCCCCCAAGAGACCCAGTACTTC. Its translation is CASSLAGSPQETQYF.

The chain uses TRBV5-1 and TRBJ2-3; 7 nucleotides line up with TRBD1. Germline V gene data show CDR1 as SGHRS and CDR2 as YFSETQ. V shed 4 bases, J shed 2 bases, and the junction held 7 bases outside the gene matches. The CDR3 consists of 15 residues. This CDR3 reads CASSVTGTDTDTQYF. CDR3 DNA sequence: TGCGCCAGCAGCGTAACCGGGACAGACACAGATACGCAGTATTTT.

This clone was picked up one time. The V call is TRBV6-5, the J call TRBJ1-4, with 10 bases fitting TRBD1. CDR1 MNHEY and CDR2 SVGAGI come from the germline V gene. The J segment lost 5 bases and the V segment lost 4 bases, leaving 4 bases of the junction unmatched. The CDR3 covers 15 residues. CDR3 sequence reads: CASSFGDRGNEKLFF. CDR3 DNA sequence: TGTGCCAGCAGTTTCGGGGACAGGGGAAATGAAAAACTGTTTTTT.

This clone was counted only a few times. V is TRBV7-2 and J is TRBJ2-7; no firm D call. Germline CDR1 is SGHTA and CDR2 is FQGNSA. This CDR3 contains 12 residues. V lost 8 bases and J lost 10, with 18 bases in between. The CDR3 loop reads CASASPLTPQYF. Here the CDR3 DNA reads TGTGCCAGCGCCTCCCCCCTAACGCCTCAGTACTTC.

V gene TRBV21-1 combines with J gene TRBJ2-1; the DNA was not used to check the table's D call, TRBD2. TRBV21-1 is an annotated pseudogene. The CDR3 loop spans 15 amino acids. CDR3 in DNA: TGTGCCAGCAGCCCAGGGAGGATAGCGGGGGGGCCGCAGTTCTTC. Protein: CASSPGRIAGGPQFF.

V is TRBV27 and J is TRBJ2-7; TRBD2 is a possible D gene (7 bases). Germline V lookup: CDR1 MNHEY, CDR2 SMNVEV (reference sequence). The CDR3 consists of 14 residues. V was shortened by 2 bases and J by 7 bases, with 15 bases between the two germline ends. CDR3 loop: CASSLGGAMGEQYF. As DNA, the CDR3 is TGTGCCAGCAGTTTAGGGGGGGCTATGGGGGAGCAGTACTTC.

This clone has just a few counts. The genes are TRBV7-8 and TRBJ1-2; D might be TRBD1 (6 bases). Germline assignment: CDR1 SGHVS and CDR2 FQNEAQ. Trimming stripped 5 bases from V and 7 bases from J, with 14 bases between. This CDR3 is built from 13 residues. CDR3 bases: TGTGCCAGCAGCCACAGGAGGGGGGGTGGCTACACCTTC. Translation gives CASSHRRGGGYTF.

The chain carries TRBV6-5 and TRBJ1-5; 7 bases are a match to TRBD1. The CDR3 is 14 amino acids. From germline, CDR1 is MNHEY and CDR2 SVGAGI. The junction had 8 bases not matched to a gene; V was cut back by 5 bases and J by 7 bases. Written as DNA, the CDR3 is TGTGCCAGCAGTAACGACAGGGACGGCCAGCCCCAGCATTTT. It translates to CASSNDRDGQPQHF.

The chain employs TRBV5-1 and TRBJ1-4; maybe TRBD1 (6 bases). Germline assignment: CDR1 SGHRS and CDR2 YFSETQ. The CDR3 sequence is 18 residues long. V lost 0 bases, J lost 13 bases, and 28 bases lay in between. Written as DNA, the CDR3 is TGCGCCAGCAGCTTGGGGGGAAGATCCGGGACACCCCCTCTAGGACTGTTTTTT. This codes for CASSLGGRSGTPPLGLFF. Full variable domain (rest looked up from reference TRBV5-1 and TRBJ1-4): KAGVTQTPRYLIKTRGQQVTLSCSPISGHRSVSWYQQTPGQGLQFLFEYFSETQRNKGNFPGRFSGRQFSNSRSEMNVSTLELGDSALYLCASSLGGRSGTPPLGLFFGSGTQLSVL.

This clone was found a few times. This chain joins TRBV10-2 and TRBJ2-1, with 9 bases matching TRBD1. V lost 4 bases and J lost 7; bases outside the gene matches: 8. This CDR3 has 15 residues. Germline assignment: CDR1 WSHSY and CDR2 SAAADI. In DNA, the CDR3 is TGCGCCAGCAGTGGAAGGGGACAGGGTATGAATGAGCAGTTCTTC. It codes for CASSGRGQGMNEQFF.

The chain couples TRBV27 to TRBJ1-6, with 7 bases identical to TRBD1. V gave up 4 bases and J gave up 9 bases; unmatched junction bases: 6. Germline CDR1 and CDR2: MNHEY and SMNVEV (reference sequence). There are 14 residues in the CDR3. CDR3 sequence reads: CASSSGGAGSPLHF. CDR3 sequence (DNA): TGTGCCAGCAGTTCAGGGGGTGCCGGTTCACCCCTCCACTTT.

This clone has just one count. The genes are TRBV12-5 and TRBJ2-5; 10 bases are a match to TRBD2. The germline CDR1 and CDR2 sequences are LGHNT and FRNRAP. The CDR3 is 16 residues long. V lost 3 bases, J lost 7 bases, and 11 bases stayed unmatched. The chain's CDR3 is CASGFSLGTSELTQYF. The CDR3 DNA reads TGTGCTAGTGGTTTCTCCTTAGGGACTAGCGAGCTGACCCAGTACTTC.

The gene calls are TRBV7-9 and TRBJ1-1; unclear D gene. V shed 5 bases and J shed 1 base, with 8 bases lying between them. The CDR3 consists of 13 residues. The germline gives CDR1 SEHNR, CDR2 FQNEAQ (reference sequence). CDR3 sequence (DNA): TGTGCCAGCAGCCCGACACGGAACACTGAAGCTTTCTTT. Protein: CASSPTRNTEAFF.

This chain uses TRBV28 with TRBJ2-2, with 9 bases fitting TRBD2. Trimming at V came to 4 bases and at J to 6 bases, leaving 9 bases not matched to a gene. There are 16 residues in the CDR3. CDR1 and CDR2 from the germline V gene are MDHEN and SYDVKM. In nucleotides, the CDR3 is TGTGCCAGCAGTTCCCCTAGCGGGGTGGGGGCCGGGGAGCTGTTTTTT. Translated: CASSSPSGVGAGELFF.

The V and J genes are TRBV6-1 and TRBJ1-6; no clear D. Per germline, CDR1 MNHNS and CDR2 SASEGT. The V and J ends lost 2 bases and 7 bases respectively, with 15 bases between them. CDR3 length equals 16 residues. This CDR3 is CASSELLNRGNSPLHF. In nucleotides, the CDR3 is TGTGCCAGCAGTGAATTACTAAATAGAGGGAATTCACCCCTCCACTTT.

V gene TRBV28 combines with J gene TRBJ1-2; a possible D gene is TRBD1 (6 bases). V was cut by 3 bases and J by 3 bases, with 11 bases left in between. The CDR3 sequence is 14 residues long. Germline V CDR1 and CDR2: MDHEN, SYDVKM. In DNA, the CDR3 is TGTGCCAGCAGTTTCCTGGACAGCTACTATGGCTACACCTTC. It encodes CASSFLDSYYGYTF.

This chain links TRBV11-2 with TRBJ2-1; the match to TRBD2 covers 9 bases. Germline CDR1 reads SGHAT; CDR2 reads FQNNGV. V dropped 5 bases and J dropped 5; count of bases not matched to a gene: 10. The CDR3 is 16 amino acids. The CDR3 bases are TGTGCCAGCAGCACCGTAGCGGGGGTTTTCCACAATGAGCAGTTCTTC. Protein product: CASSTVAGVFHNEQFF.

The gene calls are TRBV9 and TRBJ2-2; 8 positions agree with TRBD1. This CDR3 has 15 amino acids. Trimming cost V 5 bases and J 4 bases; bases outside gene matches: 7. CDR1 and CDR2 (germline): SGDLS, YYNGEE. Written as DNA, the CDR3 is TGTGCCAGCAGTGCTCAGGGGGCGGTCACCGGGGAGCTGTTTTTT. This codes for CASSAQGAVTGELFF.

This clone showed up just a few times. The rearrangement links TRBV7-9 to TRBJ2-7; unclear D gene. Germline loops: CDR1 SEHNR, CDR2 FQNEAQ (reference sequence). Trimming shortened V by 7 bases and J by 0 bases, and 10 bases separated the two germline ends. This CDR3 region has 13 residues. DNA for the CDR3: TGTGCCAGCACCACAGTGAGCTCCTACGAGCAGTACTTC. Translation: CASTTVSSYEQYF.

This chain connects TRBV18 to TRBJ2-7; TRBD1 is a possible D gene (6 bases). V was pared by 5 bases and J by 5 bases, with 10 bases between. The CDR3 sequence is 12 residues long. CDR1 and CDR2 (germline): KGHSH, LQKENI. CDR3 bases: TGTGCCAGCTCAGCGAACAGGGACGAGCAGTACTTC. Amino acids: CASSANRDEQYF.

V is TRBV28 and J is TRBJ1-2; a possible D gene is TRBD1 (6 bases). Germline assignment: CDR1 MDHEN and CDR2 SYDVKM. This CDR3 comprises 15 residues. Between the trimmed V and J ends, which lost 5 bases and 4 bases, there was a span of 17 bases. The CDR3 region is CASSTPTGIGYGYTF. As DNA, the CDR3 is TGTGCCAGCAGTACCCCAACAGGGATAGGCTATGGCTACACCTTC.

V usage is TRBV5-1 and J usage is TRBJ2-5, with a tentative D call TRBD2 (5 bases). Trimming shortened V by 0 bases and J by 2 bases, and 11 bases separated the two germline ends. This CDR3 has 15 amino acids. From germline, CDR1 is SGHRS and CDR2 YFSETQ. The CDR3 loop reads CASSLDGREQETQYF. As DNA, the CDR3 is TGCGCCAGCAGCTTGGATGGACGGGAACAAGAGACCCAGTACTTC.

This clone was seen once. V gene TRBV7-2 combines with J gene TRBJ1-2; tentatively, D is TRBD1 (5 bases). Trimming took off 2 bases at V and 5 bases at J, with 15 bases between the two ends. This CDR3 has 15 amino acids. CDR1 and CDR2 from the germline V gene are SGHTA and FQGNSA. DNA for the CDR3: TGTGCCAGCAGCTTAATCCCGGTAGGGGTTTATGGCTACACCTTC. Translated, it gives CASSLIPVGVYGYTF. Full variable domain (rest looked up from reference TRBV7-2 and TRBJ1-2): GAGVSQSPSNKVTEKGKDVELRCDPISGHTALYWYRQSLGQGLEFLIYFQGNSAPDKSGLPSDRFSAERTGGSVSTLTIQRTQQEDSAVYLCASSLIPVGVYGYTFGSGTRLTVV.

This clone was seen more than once but under ten times. The same CDR3 also results from other DNA sequences found in this sample. The chain combines TRBV6-1 with TRBJ1-3, with D tentatively TRBD1 (6 bases). Germline assignment: CDR1 MNHNS and CDR2 SASEGT. The CDR3 covers 14 residues. Trimming removed 4 bases at V and 2 bases at J, with 9 bases between. For the CDR3, the DNA is TGTGCCAGCAGTGGTACAGGGACTGGAAACACCATATATTTT. The encoded protein is CASSGTGTGNTIYF.

DNA for the CDR3: TGTGCCAGCTCCCTCACCCGGGGGAGCTCCTACAATGAGCAGTTCTTC. Encoded protein: CASSLTRGSSYNEQFF. The chain has TRBV18 and TRBJ2-1; D may be TRBD2 (6 bases). The CDR3 length is 16 residues. Between the trimmed V and J ends, which lost 6 bases and 0 bases, there was a span of 15 bases. Germline assignment: CDR1 KGHSH and CDR2 LQKENI.